Listed here are 23 T cell receptor beta chains from one sample, sequenced in a study of identical twins. TCRdb re-called the 5' RACE reads with MiXCR, one entry per CDR3 protein. The sample shows 200,000 to 250,000 distinct CDR3 sequences, about 7.5% of them seen only once. These data were also reused for a study on yellow fever vaccine responses in identical twins.

Sequencing used memory (CD45RO+) T cells sorted from blood. These receptors were collected from a woman between 18 and 29 years old in good health.

This clonotype was seen only a few times. The V call is TRBV20-1, the J call TRBJ1-6, with 7 bases lining up with TRBD1. CDR3 size: 16 residues. The V gene's germline CDR1 is DFQATT and CDR2 SNEGSKA (reference sequence). The V gene end was trimmed by 3 bases and the J gene end by 0 bases; junction bases not matched to a gene: 5. The CDR3 is CSARTTGSSYNSPLHF. For the CDR3, the DNA is TGCAGTGCTAGGACGACAGGGAGCTCCTATAATTCACCCCTCCACTTT.

The chain employs TRBV6-5 and TRBJ1-1; no definite D call. This CDR3 is built from 16 residues. V lost 3 bases and J lost 5, with 19 bases in between. CDR1 MNHEY and CDR2 SVGAGI come from the germline V gene. The CDR3 DNA sequence: TGTGCCAGCAGTTATAATCGGTCCCCCCGAGGGACTGAAGCTTTCTTT. Amino acid sequence: CASSYNRSPRGTEAFF.

At least ten counts were recorded for this clonotype. The V gene is TRBV4-2, the J gene TRBJ2-1; no clear D. This CDR3 has 16 amino acids. Germline CDR1 and CDR2: LGHNA and YNFKEQ. The V end lost 0 bases, the J end lost 3 bases, and 12 bases lay between the germline ends. Here the CDR3 reads CASSQDDLSGYNEQFF. The CDR3 DNA follows: TGTGCCAGCAGCCAAGATGACCTGTCAGGCTACAATGAGCAGTTCTTC.

In this sample, this clonotype turned up many times. The rearrangement joins TRBV12-3 or TRBV12-4 to TRBJ1-1; the D is unclear. This CDR3 spans 13 amino acids. Trimming shortened V by 2 bases and J by 2 bases, and 6 bases separated the two germline ends. The CDR3 sequence is CASSLSLNTEAFF. As DNA, the CDR3 is TGTGCCAGCAGTTTAAGCCTAAACACTGAAGCTTTCTTT.

This clonotype was detected ten times or more. The chain combines TRBV5-1 with TRBJ2-5, with D unclear. Germline values: CDR1 SGHRS, CDR2 YFSETQ. The germline V and J ends were trimmed by 4 bases and 1 base, with 5 bases remaining between them. The CDR3 totals 12 residues. CDR3 DNA sequence: TGCGCCAGCAGCAACCCCCAAGAGACCCAGTACTTC. Protein: CASSNPQETQYF.

This clonotype has a count of ten or more. The V and J genes are TRBV11-3 and TRBJ2-3; D is unclear. With 5 bases removed from V and 4 bases from J, the gap between germline ends came to 10 bases. This CDR3 is built from 13 residues. Germline values: CDR1 SGHNT, CDR2 YENEEA. CDR3 nucleotide sequence: TGTGCCAGCAGCCCTCCCTGGGCAGATACGCAGTATTTT. This codes for CASSPPWADTQYF. The entire variable domain, with the rest obtained from reference TRBV11-3 and TRBJ2-3, is as follows: EAGVVQSPRYKIIEKKQPVAFWCNPISGHNTLYWYLQNLGQGPELLIRYENEEAVDDSQLPKDRFSAERLKGVDSTLKIQPAELGDSAVYLCASSPPWADTQYFGPGTRLTVL.

This clonotype was observed at least ten times. DNA of the CDR3: TGTGCCAGCAGCACGGACAGGAACAATGAGCAGTTCTTC. Residues: CASSTDRNNEQFF. The chain joins TRBV7-3 to TRBJ2-1, with 7 bases identical to TRBD1. The V gene end was trimmed by 5 bases and the J gene end by 5 bases; junction bases not matched to a gene: 3. The CDR3 length is 13 residues. Germline V gene lookup returns CDR1 SGHTA and CDR2 FQGTGA.

This clonotype occurred many times. The V gene is TRBV29-1, the J gene TRBJ2-7; 7 nucleotides line up with TRBD1. This CDR3 has 14 amino acids. V was clipped by 0 bases and J by 4 bases; unmatched bases: 6. Germline V gene data show CDR1 as SQVTM and CDR2 as ANQGSEA. CDR3 sequence: CSVEDHQGDYEQYF. CDR3 DNA: TGCAGCGTTGAAGATCATCAGGGGGATTACGAGCAGTACTTC.

This clonotype was picked up a small number of times. The chain carries TRBV20-1 and TRBJ2-2; 8 bases line up with TRBD2. This CDR3 spans 17 amino acids. Germline trimming cut 5 bases from V and 2 bases from J; bases unmatched to any gene: 13. Per germline, CDR1 DFQATT and CDR2 SNEGSKA (reference sequence). CDR3 region: CSALPVRLAGNTGELFF. As DNA, the CDR3 is TGCAGTGCTCTACCTGTTCGGTTAGCGGGAAACACCGGGGAGCTGTTTTTT.

This clonotype showed up many times. V gene TRBV7-9 combines with J gene TRBJ2-7; D remains unclear. CDR1 is SEHNR, CDR2 FQNEAQ, per germline (reference sequence). The V end was cut by 4 bases, the J end by 2 bases, with 12 bases between. The CDR3 length is 14 residues. The DNA for the CDR3 is TGTGCCAGCAGCTCCCGGATTCTCCCCTACGAGCAGTACTTC. Encoded protein: CASSSRILPYEQYF.

Ten or more counts support this clonotype. V and J are TRBV6-1 and TRBJ2-1; D gene ambiguous. CDR1 and CDR2 (germline): MNHNS, SASEGT. Trimming shortened V by 10 bases and J by 0 bases, and 10 bases separated the two germline ends. The CDR3 is 13 amino acids. The CDR3 loop is CATSGASYNEQFF. The CDR3 region has the DNA TGTGCCACCTCTGGCGCCTCCTACAATGAGCAGTTCTTC.

This clonotype was recorded at least ten times. The chain joins TRBV10-3 to TRBJ2-5; D remains unclear. The V end was cut by 4 bases, the J end by 2 bases, with 8 bases between. The CDR3 covers 13 residues. Looked up from germline, CDR1 is ENHRY and CDR2 is SYGVKD. CDR3 nucleotide sequence: TGTGCCATCAGTGGTGGGCCTCAAGAGACCCAGTACTTC. Translating gives CAISGGPQETQYF.

This clonotype was seen a handful of times. The rearrangement uses TRBV7-3 and TRBJ2-7; 7 positions match TRBD1. The CDR3 totals 15 residues. Germline V gives CDR1 SGHTA, CDR2 FQGTGA. The V and J ends lost 5 bases and 2 bases, in that order; junction bases with no gene match: 9. CDR3 amino acids: CASSPNRDSPYEQYF. The DNA of the CDR3 is TGTGCCAGCAGCCCGAACCGGGACAGCCCCTACGAGCAGTACTTC.

Only a few counts were recorded for this clonotype. CDR3: CASSLGGNGDTQYF. The CDR3 DNA sequence: TGCGCCAGCAGCTTGGGGGGAAACGGAGATACGCAGTATTTT. The chain uses TRBV5-1 and TRBJ2-3; D remains ambiguous. The CDR3 is 14 amino acids. Germline values: CDR1 SGHRS, CDR2 YFSETQ. V was shortened by 0 bases and J by 5 bases, with 10 bases between the two germline ends.

This clonotype was picked up many times. This sequence joins TRBV6-1 and TRBJ1-1; D gene ambiguous. CDR1 is MNHNS, CDR2 SASEGT, per germline. The CDR3 totals 13 residues. Trimming shortened V by 5 bases and J by 1 base, and 8 bases separated the two germline ends. DNA for the CDR3: TGTGCCAGCAGTATCTTTACGAACACTGAAGCTTTCTTT. Protein sequence: CASSIFTNTEAFF.

This clonotype was observed a handful of times. V and J are TRBV20-1 and TRBJ2-7, with unresolved D. Germline assignment: CDR1 DFQATT and CDR2 SNEGSKA (reference sequence). The CDR3 has 12 amino acids. The V gene lost 6 bases and the J gene lost 3 bases, with 12 bases spanning the gap. The chain's CDR3 is CSARIQVYEQYF. The CDR3 coding sequence is TGCAGTGCGAGGATCCAGGTCTACGAGCAGTACTTC.

The chain employs TRBV6-1 and TRBJ2-7; TRBD2 aligns across 8 bases. Germline lookup yields CDR1 MNHNS and CDR2 SASEGT. The CDR3 length is 14 residues. After removal of 5 bases from V and 3 bases from J, the junction contained 6 bases not matched to a gene. The CDR3 DNA is TGTGCCAGCAGTCATAGCGGGGCGAGCTACGAGCAGTACTTC. This translates into CASSHSGASYEQYF.

This clonotype was detected a few times. This chain joins TRBV20-1 and TRBJ2-7; 8 nucleotides match TRBD1. Germline V gene sequence: CDR1 DFQATT, CDR2 SNEGSKA (reference sequence). J was trimmed by 6 bases and V by 5 bases; bases with no gene match: 9. This CDR3 is built from 13 residues. Here the CDR3 reads CSADPDRAVEQYF. As DNA, the CDR3 is TGCAGTGCTGACCCGGACAGGGCGGTCGAGCAGTACTTC.

This clonotype was recorded at least ten times. The rearrangement joins TRBV5-1 to TRBJ2-1, with D tentatively TRBD2 (5 bases). V lost 0 bases, J lost 6 bases, and 13 bases lay in between. CDR3 length: 15 residues. Looked up from germline, CDR1 is SGHRS and CDR2 is YFSETQ. The CDR3: CASSLEAASLNEQFF. DNA of the CDR3: TGCGCCAGCAGCTTGGAAGCCGCTAGCCTCAATGAGCAGTTCTTC.

This clonotype appeared a few times. The chain combines TRBV9 with TRBJ2-2; D is uncertain. This CDR3 is built from 14 residues. CDR1 and CDR2 (germline): SGDLS, YYNGEE. The V end lost 5 bases, the J end lost 6 bases, and 14 bases lay between the germline ends. The CDR3 is CASREDGRSGELFF. The CDR3 nucleotides are TGTGCCAGCAGAGAAGACGGACGGTCCGGGGAGCTGTTTTTT.

The sample holds many counts of this clonotype. The J gene is TRBJ2-6, the V gene TRBV20-1; no definite D call. The V gene's germline CDR1 is DFQATT and CDR2 SNEGSKA (reference sequence). The CDR3 spans 14 residues. V dropped 3 bases and J dropped 0 bases, with 6 bases sitting between them. This chain's CDR3 is CSASVFSGANVLTF. In nucleotides, the CDR3 is TGCAGTGCTAGTGTCTTCTCTGGGGCCAACGTCCTGACTTTC.

This clonotype has a count of ten or more. The chain employs TRBV20-1 and TRBJ2-2, with TRBD2 identical over 12 bases. This CDR3 region has 15 residues. Unmatched junction bases numbered 4, after V lost 1 base and J lost 7 bases. Looked up from germline, CDR1 is DFQATT and CDR2 is SNEGSKA (reference sequence). CDR3 region: CSARGLAGVNGELFF. As DNA, the CDR3 is TGCAGTGCTAGAGGACTAGCGGGAGTTAACGGGGAGCTGTTTTTT.

The gene calls are TRBV5-1 and TRBJ1-2, with D perhaps TRBD1 (5 bases). V lost 0 bases, J lost 8 bases, and 14 bases lay in between. The CDR3 runs 14 residues. Looked up from germline, CDR1 is SGHRS and CDR2 is YFSETQ. CDR3 loop: CASSLEEGVEGYTF. In nucleotides, the CDR3 is TGCGCCAGCAGCTTGGAAGAAGGGGTCGAGGGCTACACCTTC. Full variable domain (rest looked up from reference TRBV5-1 and TRBJ1-2): KAGVTQTPRYLIKTRGQQVTLSCSPISGHRSVSWYQQTPGQGLQFLFEYFSETQRNKGNFPGRFSGRQFSNSRSEMNVSTLELGDSALYLCASSLEEGVEGYTFGSGTRLTVV.